The sequence of this T cell receptor beta chain was determined in a study of CD8 T cells in Susac syndrome. Negative isolation yielded CD4+ and CD8+ T cells, and FACS enriched TEMRA cells. An input of about 0.45 to 1 ug of RNA was subjected to reverse transcription using random hexamers. immunoSEQ multiplex PCR amplified TCR beta CDR3 across 54 Vbeta, 13 Jbeta. TCRdb redid the calling of the immunoSEQ multiplex PCR reads with MiXCR, one entry per CDR3 protein. The repertoire holds around 140,000 distinct CDR3 sequences, with over 75% as singletons. Trimming shortened V by 7 bases and J by 5 bases, and 12 bases separated the two germline ends. CDR1 is MNHNS and CDR2 is SASEGT in the germline V gene. The CDR3 covers 13 residues.

The material sequenced was CD8+ T cells from PBMCs. The chain uses TRBV6-1 and TRBJ1-5; D call uncertain. This TCR came from a human donor with multiple sclerosis. CDR3 region: CASTSTTYQPQHF. The CDR3 DNA sequence: TGTGCCAGCACCTCTACTACTTATCAGCCCCAGCATTTT.